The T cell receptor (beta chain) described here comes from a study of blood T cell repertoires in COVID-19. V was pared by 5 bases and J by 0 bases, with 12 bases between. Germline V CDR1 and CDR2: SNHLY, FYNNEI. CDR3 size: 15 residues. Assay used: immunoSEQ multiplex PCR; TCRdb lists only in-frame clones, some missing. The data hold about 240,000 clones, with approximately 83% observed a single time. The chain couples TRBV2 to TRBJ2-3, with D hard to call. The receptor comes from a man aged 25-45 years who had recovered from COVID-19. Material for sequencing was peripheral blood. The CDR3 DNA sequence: TGTGCCAGCAGTTCTCAAGTTGCGAGCACAGATACGCAGTATTTT. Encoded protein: CASSSQVASTDTQYF.